Here is one T cell receptor beta chain with its context. Its antigen remains undetermined. No much larger clonotype is one base removed from it; base qualities were not supplied. The data originate from a study of cytomegalovirus exposure and HLA in healthy donors (dated by TCRdb to between 2016 and 2019). Regarding the research as a whole: According to a later analysis, one platform produced both the 110 or so validation repertoires and the 666 repertoires of the first cohort. To predict cytomegalovirus infection status, the study combined high-throughput TCR immunosequencing, statistical association of individual TCRs with disease status, and machine learning. The study aimed to test whether cataloging public T cell receptors could reveal signatures of past pathogen exposure. A separate validation cohort of over 95 different subjects was used in addition to the 666-subject first cohort.

Study-level results and caveats: All 120 repertoires were used to score co-occurrence in the validation cohort in a later analysis, because that analysis had no HLA typing for the cohort. In the study, 164 TCR beta chains were listed as associated with cytomegalovirus. In vitro tests confirmed that three of the cytomegalovirus-associated TCR beta chains recognize cytomegalovirus antigens. Cytomegalovirus status was reported to be diagnosed by the classifier with high specificity and sensitivity in both the original and validation cohorts. In a later analysis, TCRs clustered in the first cohort were found to also tend to co-occur in the 130 or so validation repertoires, with 85% to 95% of cluster scores above 0. Most TCR sequences were observed very rarely across donors, whereas some public TCRs were present in many individuals. The authors suggested that the approach could potentially be extended to other disease states and immunological phenotypes.

The CDR3 contains 17 residues, cysteine and phenylalanine counted. The retained sequence is limited to the CDR3, 51 bases, with the frame set at the first base. Trimming at the junction amounts to 3 bases on V and 5 bases on J, and the germline ends lie 22 bases apart. CDR1 and CDR2 (MRHNA, SNTAGT) derive from the germline V gene. The library came from the immunoSEQ multiplex PCR assay. In the source study's methods: To diagnose cytomegalovirus status from the catalog of TCR beta chain sequences, a statistical classification framework was built. What TCRdb holds here is the immuneACCESS table cut down to in-frame rearrangements. Part of the clones is not present; checked against another copy, under half of the missing clones reflect an unresolved V gene, and the others are unexplained. From that table come the V and J calls and clone size; the DNA was used to work out D and trimming. This sample gives 150,000 to 200,000 clones in total; about 89% of them show up just once. In total, the top ten clones hold about 2.5% of the sample.

The donors were included in the validation cohort of some 120 subjects, a group kept apart from the roughly 670-subject first cohort. The sequence derives from a man aged 18 to 30 in good health and CMV-seropositive. The chain couples TRBV6-4 to TRBJ1-2, with the D gene not clear enough to name. Sequencing used PBMCs. CDR3 sequence: CASSDASSPRSFYGYTF. In nucleotide form, the sequence is TGTGCCAGCAGTGATGCGAGTTCCCCCCGCTCCTTTTATGGCTACACCTTC.